Below are 8 T cell receptor beta chains sequenced from a single sample in a study of metastatic and nonmetastatic thyroid tumors. TCRdb re-called the PCR reads via MiXCR. The profile covers roughly 30,000 clones, with roughly 23% appearing a single time and about 14% taken by the ten largest. Patients underwent thyroid surgery, and none had received any treatment before it. Sequencing used blood. The receptors here all came from a female donor with papillary thyroid cancer or a benign thyroid nodule (not recorded which). Some clones in this sample may be carry-over from other donors' samples.

This clone was counted ten times or more. The J gene is TRBJ2-3, the V gene TRBV3-1; TRBD2 matches 9 bases. The CDR3 totals 18 residues. Looked up from germline, CDR1 is LGHDT and CDR2 is YNNKEL (reference sequence). V was pared by 0 bases and J by 5 bases, with 12 bases of the junction left unmatched. The CDR3 reads CASSQDWVLAGGEDTQYF. CDR3 nucleotide sequence: TGTGCCAGCAGCCAAGATTGGGTTTTGGCGGGAGGGGAAGATACGCAGTATTTT.

This clone was seen only a few times. A read error may explain this, as a much larger clone is one base away. This sample includes further DNA sequences coding for the same CDR3. The rearrangement uses TRBV10-3 and TRBJ2-3; 8 bases line up with TRBD2. Trimming cost V 5 bases and J 3 bases; bases outside gene matches: 4. The CDR3 has 14 amino acids. Germline V gene data show CDR1 as ENHRY and CDR2 as SYGVKD. CDR3 bases: TGTGCCATCAGTAAGGGACTAGGAACAGATACGCAGTATTTT. Translated: CAISKGLGTDTQYF.

This clone was observed at least ten times. The CDR3 bases are TGTGCCTGGACCAGGGACAGCTCTGGAAACACCATATATTTT. It yields the protein CAWTRDSSGNTIYF. The V and J genes are TRBV30 and TRBJ1-3; TRBD1 agrees at 7 bases. V dropped 4 bases and J dropped 0; count of bases not matched to a gene: 3. The CDR3 covers 14 residues. Germline CDR1 is GTSNPN and CDR2 is SVGIG (reference sequence).

V is TRBV30 and J is TRBJ1-1; no firm D call. Germline V gene lookup returns CDR1 GTSNPN and CDR2 SVGIG (reference sequence). With 1 base removed from V and 5 bases from J, the gap between germline ends came to 8 bases. The CDR3 has 12 amino acids. DNA for the CDR3: TGTGCCTGGAGTGGGGGTCGGACTGAAGCTTTCTTT. Residues: CAWSGGRTEAFF. The full variable domain, its missing parts supplied by reference TRBV30 and TRBJ1-1, is SQTIHQWPATLVQPVGSPLSLECTVEGTSNPNLYWYRQAAGRGLQLLFYSVGIGQISSEVPQNLSASRPQDRQFILSSKKLLLSDSGFYLCAWSGGRTEAFFGQGTRLTVV.

This clone appeared many times. The V call is TRBV9, the J call TRBJ2-1; 9 bases align to TRBD2. Germline V gene sequence: CDR1 SGDLS, CDR2 YYNGEE. The CDR3 spans 15 residues. V shed 4 bases and J 1 base; nucleotides not matched to a gene: 3. In DNA, the CDR3 is TGTGCCAGCAGCCCCAGCGGGAGGTCCTACAATGAGCAGTTCTTC. Protein: CASSPSGRSYNEQFF.

This clone came up many times. J is TRBJ2-6 and V is TRBV11-2; 9 positions match TRBD1. The CDR3 extends over 16 amino acids. Per germline, CDR1 SGHAT and CDR2 FQNNGV. V trimming: 6 bases; J trimming: 0 bases; junction bases outside the gene matches: 3. This chain's CDR3 is CASRRTGDSGANVLTF. The CDR3 nucleotides read TGTGCCAGCAGGCGGACAGGGGACTCTGGGGCCAACGTCCTGACTTTC. Based on the CDR3 plus reference TRBV11-2 and TRBJ2-6, the full variable domain is EAGVAQSPRYKIIEKRQSVAFWCNPISGHATLYWYQQILGQGPKLLIQFQNNGVVDDSQLPKDRFSAERLKGVDSTLKIQPAKLEDSAVYLCASRRTGDSGANVLTFGAGSRLTVL.

In this sample, this clone turned up many times. Distinct nucleotide sequences in the sample also encode this CDR3. The chain recombines TRBV7-9 with TRBJ2-7; D might be TRBD2 (5 bases). V was cut by 5 bases and J by 0 bases, with 8 bases left in between. This CDR3 contains 13 residues. Per the germline V gene, CDR1 is SEHNR and CDR2 is FQNEAQ (reference sequence). The CDR3 here is CASSHRDSYEQYF. The CDR3 coding sequence is TGTGCCAGCAGCCACCGGGACTCCTACGAGCAGTACTTC. Combining the CDR3 with reference TRBV7-9 and TRBJ2-7 gives the whole variable domain DTGVSQNPRHKITKRGQNVTFRCDPISEHNRLYWYRQTLGQGPEFLTYFQNEAQLEKSRLLSDRFSAERPKGSFSTLEIQRTEQGDSAMYLCASSHRDSYEQYFGPGTRLTVT.

The table lists this clone with many counts. The rearrangement joins TRBV18 to TRBJ2-7; 13 nucleotides match TRBD2. V lost 4 bases and J lost 2; bases outside the gene matches: 17. CDR3 length: 20 amino acids. Germline-derived CDR1 and CDR2 are KGHSH and LQKENI. The CDR3 sequence: CASSLKGGSGLAGPTYEQYF. CDR3 nucleotide sequence: TGTGCCAGCTCACTCAAAGGGGGGTCGGGACTAGCGGGACCTACCTACGAGCAGTACTTC.